The T cell receptor beta chain under discussion was sequenced for a study of graft-versus-host responses after intestinal transplantation. Study background: Isolated intestinal, liver-intestinal, or multivisceral transplants had been given to the recipients. All recipients got anti-thymocyte globulin induction, then tacrolimus and steroids for roughly three years. Study-level findings and limits: GvH clones turned up in recipient marrow; some had shown up first in ileum or blood. Peak GvH clone levels in circulation were associated with early post-transplant HvG declines.

Sequencing was performed with immunoSEQ multiplex PCR; in TCRdb, only in-frame clones are kept and a portion is missing. The sample yields about 94,000 clones, 91% seen once. Germline V gene lookup returns CDR1 SEHNR and CDR2 FQNEAQ (reference sequence). Losses at the gene ends were 4 bases for V and 2 bases for J; bases not matched to a gene: 3. CDR3 length equals 16 residues. This clone was counted between two and nine times. Its antigen is unidentified. This sample comprised unstimulated CD8+ T cells sorted from spleen or lymph node cells, obtained before intestinal transplant. This sequence joins TRBV7-9 and TRBJ2-6; 9 positions agree with TRBD1. This TCR was recovered from a human donor who received an intestinal transplant. CDR3 in DNA: TGTGCCAGCAGCTCAAGGACAGGGGCTGGGGCCAACGTCCTGACTTTC. It specifies CASSSRTGAGANVLTF.